The next 3 T cell receptor beta chains were all read from a single sample in a study of OX40 agonist ivuxolimab in advanced cancers. The protocol was immunoSEQ multiplex PCR, while the TCRdb copy is restricted to in-frame clones and leaves out a portion. The sample lists around 78,000 clones, over 75% occurring once. Sample: CD4+ or CD8+ T cells sorted from blood, taken in a trial of the OX40 agonist ivuxolimab. All receptors derive from an adult with an advanced solid tumor such as melanoma, head and neck, liver or kidney cancer.

The V call is TRBV28, the J call TRBJ2-3, with D uncertain. Trimming shortened V by 5 bases and J by 5 bases, and 11 bases separated the two germline ends. From germline, CDR1 is MDHEN and CDR2 SYDVKM. The CDR3 consists of 13 residues. This CDR3 reads CASSIIVEDTQYF. CDR3 nucleotides: TGTGCCAGCAGTATAATAGTGGAAGATACGCAGTATTTT.

This clone was seen a few times. This chain joins TRBV4-1 and TRBJ1-2; possible D gene TRBD1, 6 bases. Per germline, CDR1 MGHRA and CDR2 YSYEKL. This CDR3 is 15 amino acids long. V lost 3 bases and J 0 bases, leaving 11 bases between the germline ends. The DNA for the CDR3 is TGCGCCAGCAGCCAGTTACAGGGAACTAACTATGGCTACACCTTC. Translation: CASSQLQGTNYGYTF.

V and J are TRBV6-6 and TRBJ1-1; D might be TRBD1 (6 bases). Looked up from germline, CDR1 is MNHNY and CDR2 is SVGAGI (reference sequence). V gave up 6 bases and J gave up 4 bases, with 12 bases separating them. This CDR3 contains 13 residues. The CDR3 nucleotides are TGTGCCAGCAGCACCGGAGGGGGCACTGAAGCTTTCTTT. Translated, it gives CASSTGGGTEAFF.